Each of the 31 T cell receptor beta chains below was sequenced from the same sample in a study of sequential checkpoint blockade in melanoma. Treatment indicated: randomized to nivolumab then ipilimumab (arm A) or the reverse (arm B). Only in-frame clones appear in the TCRdb table, and some are missing; sequencing was by immunoSEQ multiplex PCR. Here the sample spans around 19,000 clones, under 85% being singletons. This specimen consisted of tumor tissue (inferred from file names), obtained from a patient given nivolumab and ipilimumab in sequence. All receptors derive from a human donor with melanoma.

This chain links TRBV18 with TRBJ2-1; weak D call: TRBD2 (6 bases). The CDR3 loop spans 15 amino acids. The V and J ends lost 2 bases and 9 bases respectively, with 17 bases between them. The germline gives CDR1 KGHSH, CDR2 LQKENI. The DNA of the CDR3 is TGTGCCAGCTCACCAAATGAGGGGAGGAACGGTGAGCAGTTCTTC. Amino acid sequence: CASSPNEGRNGEQFF.

This rearrangement joins TRBV18 to TRBJ2-1, with D possibly TRBD1 on 5 matching bases. CDR1 KGHSH and CDR2 LQKENI come from the germline V gene. V shed 3 bases and J shed 2 bases, with 17 bases lying between them. This CDR3 comprises 17 residues. This CDR3 reads CASSPPGGQGPYNEQFF. CDR3 sequence (DNA): TGTGCCAGCTCACCCCCAGGTGGGCAGGGTCCCTACAATGAGCAGTTCTTC.

The chain uses TRBV28 and TRBJ1-1; maybe TRBD1 (5 bases). Deletions cut 1 base from V and 3 bases from J, with 12 bases between. This CDR3 region has 15 residues. Germline V CDR1 and CDR2: MDHEN, SYDVKM. CDR3 DNA sequence: TGTGCCAGCAGTTTATTGGGAGGAGGGGACACTGAAGCTTTCTTT. It encodes CASSLLGGGDTEAFF. The full variable domain, rest sourced from reference TRBV28 and TRBJ1-1, is DVKVTQSSRYLVKRTGEKVFLECVQDMDHENMFWYRQDPGLGLRLIYFSYDVKMKEKGDIPEGYSVSREKKERFSLILESASTNQTSMYLCASSLLGGGDTEAFFGQGTRLTVV.

The chain combines TRBV15 with TRBJ2-5; perhaps TRBD2 as D (6 bases). Trimming removed 6 bases at V and 1 base at J, with 12 bases between. The CDR3 runs 14 residues. Germline CDR1 is LNHNV and CDR2 is YYDKDF (reference sequence). CDR3 DNA sequence: TGTGCCACCAGGGGAGGAGTCCCCCAAGAGACCCAGTACTTC. Residues: CATRGGVPQETQYF.

This rearrangement joins TRBV15 to TRBJ1-2; D is undetermined. V dropped 6 bases and J dropped 2 bases, with 16 bases sitting between them. Germline CDR1 reads LNHNV; CDR2 reads YYDKDF (reference sequence). The CDR3 loop spans 15 amino acids. The CDR3 is CATRAPSIINYGYTF. The CDR3 DNA follows: TGTGCCACCAGAGCCCCCAGTATTATAAACTATGGCTACACCTTC.

The V call is TRBV11-1, the J call TRBJ2-1; 9 bases agree with TRBD2. The CDR3 covers 16 residues. The V and J ends lost 5 bases and 4 bases, in that order; junction bases with no gene match: 9. CDR1 and CDR2 (germline): SGHAT, FQDESV (reference sequence). The CDR3 is CASSRDSSGAYNEQFF. In DNA form, the CDR3 reads TGTGCCAGCAGCCGCGACTCTAGCGGGGCATACAATGAGCAGTTCTTC.

This clone was counted only a few times. The CDR3 protein is CASEPDSTYTEAFF. The CDR3, as DNA: TGTGCTAGTGAACCCGACAGCACCTACACTGAAGCTTTCTTT. The V gene is TRBV12-5, the J gene TRBJ1-1, with D possibly matching TRBD1 (5 bases). The CDR3 loop spans 14 amino acids. The V gene's germline CDR1 is LGHNT and CDR2 FRNRAP. V was shortened by 7 bases and J by 3 bases, with 15 bases between the two germline ends.

The CDR3 reads CASKSYLGTEQYF. In nucleotides, the CDR3 is TGTGCCAGCAAAAGCTATCTCGGGACCGAGCAGTACTTC. J is TRBJ2-7 and V is TRBV28; D possibly uses TRBD1 or TRBD2 (5 bases each). The CDR3 spans 13 residues. V was shortened by 7 bases and J by 6 bases, with 16 bases between the two germline ends. Germline assignment: CDR1 MDHEN and CDR2 SYDVKM.

The chain recombines TRBV23-1 with TRBJ1-4; D is unclear. TRBV23-1 is marked as an open reading frame, function uncertain. This CDR3 comprises 16 residues. Trimming cost V 4 bases and J 1 base, with 13 bases left between them. The CDR3 nucleotides read TGCGCCAGCAGTCGCAGGTCCCTGAGAACTAATGAAAAACTGTTTTTT. It encodes CASSRRSLRTNEKLFF.

The rearrangement uses TRBV19 and TRBJ2-7; tentative D call: TRBD2 (5 bases). The V end lost 5 bases, the J end lost 5 bases, and 16 bases lay between the germline ends. This CDR3 has 14 amino acids. Germline V gene sequence: CDR1 LNHDA, CDR2 SQIVND (reference sequence). This chain's CDR3 is CASSSVSEEDEQYF. In nucleotides, the CDR3 is TGTGCCAGTAGTTCCGTATCAGAGGAGGACGAGCAGTACTTC.

The chain employs TRBV23-1 and TRBJ2-7; 8 bases line up with TRBD2. TRBV23-1 is known as an ORF, though its function is uncertain. This CDR3 has 13 residues. After removal of 6 bases from V and 2 bases from J, the junction contained 3 bases not matched to a gene. The CDR3 coding sequence is TGCGCCAGCAGCTTAGCGGGGACCTACGAGCAGTACTTC. Its translation is CASSLAGTYEQYF.

The chain has TRBV7-7 and TRBJ1-3; unclear D gene. Trimming stripped 3 bases from V and 0 bases from J, with 9 bases between. Germline loops: CDR1 SSHAT, CDR2 FNYEAQ (reference sequence). The CDR3 has 15 residues. Here the CDR3 DNA reads TGTGCCAGCAGCTTTGACGCAAGCTCTGGAAACACCATATATTTT. Encoded protein: CASSFDASSGNTIYF.

V is TRBV2 and J is TRBJ2-7; 12 bases are shared with TRBD1. The germline V gene encodes CDR1 SNHLY and CDR2 FYNNEI. J lost 6 bases, V lost 5 bases, and 8 bases had no gene match. This CDR3 contains 15 residues. This CDR3 reads CASSFVGTGGGEQYF. DNA of the CDR3: TGTGCCAGCAGTTTTGTGGGGACAGGGGGCGGCGAGCAGTACTTC.

This clone appeared a few times. This rearrangement joins TRBV6-8 to TRBJ1-1, with TRBD1 identical over 9 bases. J gave up 2 bases and V 7 bases, and 5 bases lay outside the gene matches. This CDR3 comprises 14 residues. Germline CDR1 MNHGY, CDR2 SAAAGT. The CDR3 reads CASTADRGNTEAFF. CDR3 DNA sequence: TGTGCCAGCACCGCGGACAGGGGTAACACTGAAGCTTTCTTT.

The genes are TRBV19 and TRBJ1-4; the D is unclear. This CDR3 comprises 15 residues. The germline V gene has CDR1 LNHDA and CDR2 SQIVND (reference sequence). Deletions cut 3 bases from V and 0 bases from J, with 8 bases between. The chain's CDR3 is CASSMEPATNEKLFF. DNA of the CDR3: TGTGCCAGTAGTATGGAACCGGCAACTAATGAAAAACTGTTTTTT.

The chain has TRBV18 and TRBJ2-4; the match to TRBD1 covers 9 bases. Germline V gene sequence: CDR1 KGHSH, CDR2 LQKENI. After removal of 4 bases from V and 7 bases from J, the junction contained 5 bases not matched to a gene. The CDR3 is made up of 14 amino acids. The chain's CDR3 is CASSQPDRGNIQYF. The CDR3 DNA reads TGTGCCAGCTCACAACCAGACAGGGGGAACATTCAGTACTTC.

This clone was detected only a few times. J is TRBJ2-1 and V is TRBV9, with D possibly TRBD2 on 5 matching bases. Germline V CDR1 and CDR2: SGDLS, YYNGEE. V lost 5 bases to trimming and J lost 1 base, with 13 bases between them. The CDR3 runs 15 residues. The CDR3 DNA reads TGTGCCAGCAGTAGCTTAGCGTCTTCCTACAATGAGCAGTTCTTC. Amino acids: CASSSLASSYNEQFF. The full variable domain, with the rest looked up from reference TRBV9 and TRBJ2-1, is DSGVTQTPKHLITATGQRVTLRCSPRSGDLSVYWYQQSLDQGLQFLIQYYNGEERAKGNILERFSAQQFPDLHSELNLSSLELGDSALYFCASSSLASSYNEQFFGPGTRLTVL.

The chain is built from TRBV18 and TRBJ1-3; 7 positions agree with TRBD1. This CDR3 has 15 amino acids. Germline V gene data show CDR1 as KGHSH and CDR2 as LQKENI. V lost 5 bases and J lost 0; bases outside the gene matches: 4. The CDR3 reads CASSTGQNSGNTIYF. The CDR3 nucleotides read TGTGCCAGCTCAACGGGACAGAACTCTGGAAACACCATATATTTT.

The chain combines TRBV7-6 with TRBJ2-7; a weak D match, TRBD2 (6 bases). The CDR3 has 16 residues. The germline V gene has CDR1 SGHVS and CDR2 FNYEAQ. V was clipped by 1 base and J by 2 bases, with 15 bases between them. In DNA, the CDR3 is TGTGCCAGCAGCTTAGGAGGCGGGATCCACACCTACGAGCAGTACTTC. This sequence encodes CASSLGGGIHTYEQYF.

The genes are TRBV14 and TRBJ2-7; D is uncertain. This CDR3 is 14 amino acids long. V was clipped by 0 bases and J by 2 bases, with 8 bases between them. Germline CDR1 is SGHDN and CDR2 is FVKESK. CDR3 nucleotide sequence: TGTGCCAGCAGCCAAGATTTAACAGCCTACGAGCAGTACTTC. This codes for CASSQDLTAYEQYF.

This clone is labeled as medium-sized (0.01 to 0.1%). CDR3 sequence (DNA): TGTGCCATCCGGGACTCCTCCTACAATGAGCAGTTCTTC. It is translated as CAIRDSSYNEQFF. The genes are TRBV10-3 and TRBJ2-1; tentative D call: TRBD2 (6 bases). This CDR3 spans 13 amino acids. The V end was cut by 8 bases, the J end by 0 bases, with 8 bases between. Per germline, CDR1 ENHRY and CDR2 SYGVKD.

This clone occurred once. The chain uses TRBV6-8 and TRBJ2-7; 11 bases map to TRBD1. This CDR3 is 15 amino acids long. Germline V gene lookup returns CDR1 MNHGY and CDR2 SAAAGT. Trimming took 0 bases from V and 2 from J; bases not matched to a gene: 0. CDR3 protein: CASSYSGQGAYEQYF. The CDR3 nucleotides are TGTGCCAGCAGTTACTCGGGACAGGGGGCCTACGAGCAGTACTTC.

The V and J genes are TRBV19 and TRBJ2-3; the D call may be TRBD1 or TRBD2 (5 bases each). The CDR3 spans 15 residues. Germline values: CDR1 LNHDA, CDR2 SQIVND (reference sequence). V lost 5 bases to trimming and J lost 1 base, with 13 bases between them. The CDR3 DNA reads as TGTGCCAGTAGTCCGCCTGAGGGGCGCACAGATACGCAGTATTTT. It is translated as CASSPPEGRTDTQYF.

This clone was found once. This sequence joins TRBV25-1 and TRBJ1-1, with a weak D call TRBD1 (6 bases). V was shortened by 2 bases and J by 2 bases, with 12 bases between the two germline ends. The V gene's germline CDR1 is MGHDK and CDR2 SYGVNS. The length of the CDR3 is 15 residues. The CDR3 loop reads CASSENRQANTEAFF. CDR3 in DNA: TGTGCCAGCAGTGAAAATCGACAGGCAAACACTGAAGCTTTCTTT.

The gene calls are TRBV12-5 and TRBJ2-5; the D gene is possibly TRBD1 (5 bases). V was pared by 6 bases and J by 4 bases, with 9 bases between. Per germline, CDR1 LGHNT and CDR2 FRNRAP. CDR3 length equals 12 residues. DNA for the CDR3: TGTGCTAGTGGCCCCGACAGAGAGACCCAGTACTTC. Amino acids: CASGPDRETQYF.

This CDR3 reads CASSLQGLTDTQYF. CDR3 sequence (DNA): TGTGCCAGCAGCCTACAGGGTTTGACAGATACGCAGTATTTT. The rearrangement uses TRBV6-8 and TRBJ2-3; maybe TRBD1 (6 bases). Per germline, CDR1 MNHGY and CDR2 SAAAGT. V was trimmed by 6 bases and J by 3 bases, leaving 13 bases between them. The CDR3 sequence is 14 residues long.

The chain employs TRBV27 and TRBJ1-3; D possibly corresponds to TRBD1 (5 bases). Trimming stripped 6 bases from V and 4 bases from J, with 16 bases between. Germline V gene lookup returns CDR1 MNHEY and CDR2 SMNVEV (reference sequence). The CDR3 is 15 residues long. Here the CDR3 DNA reads TGTGCCAGCAGACGCACGGGGGATGGCGGAAACACCATATATTTT. Protein sequence: CASRRTGDGGNTIYF.

The chain employs TRBV30 and TRBJ2-5; perhaps D is TRBD1 or TRBD2 (5 bases each). V lost 4 bases, J lost 4 bases, and 16 bases lay in between. CDR3 length: 14 amino acids. The germline V gene encodes CDR1 GTSNPN and CDR2 SVGIG (reference sequence). The CDR3 sequence: CAWNSGTNGETQYF. DNA of the CDR3: TGTGCCTGGAATTCGGGGACCAACGGAGAGACCCAGTACTTC.

This sequence joins TRBV11-3 and TRBJ2-3, with D possibly called TRBD1 or TRBD2 (5 bases each). Trimming removed 3 bases from V and 4 bases from J, with 20 bases in between. The germline CDR1 and CDR2 sequences are SGHNT and YENEEA. CDR3 length: 17 residues. The CDR3 bases are TGTGCCAGCAGCTTTTACGGATCCACAGGAGGCCCAGATACGCAGTATTTT. This encodes CASSFYGSTGGPDTQYF. Filled out from reference TRBV11-3 and TRBJ2-3, the complete variable domain reads EAGVVQSPRYKIIEKKQPVAFWCNPISGHNTLYWYLQNLGQGPELLIRYENEEAVDDSQLPKDRFSAERLKGVDSTLKIQPAELGDSAVYLCASSFYGSTGGPDTQYFGPGTRLTVL.

V is TRBV28 and J is TRBJ2-5, with 9 bases fitting TRBD2. Germline V lookup: CDR1 MDHEN, CDR2 SYDVKM. CDR3 length: 16 residues. Losses at the gene ends were 6 bases for V and 5 bases for J; bases not matched to a gene: 13. CDR3 residues: CASSSLAGEFWETQYF. The CDR3 DNA is TGTGCCAGCAGCTCGTTAGCGGGAGAGTTTTGGGAGACCCAGTACTTC.

The gene calls are TRBV5-1 and TRBJ2-7; 12 bases match TRBD1. This CDR3 has 14 amino acids. The junction had 8 bases not matched to a gene; V was cut back by 4 bases and J by 9 bases. Germline V lookup: CDR1 SGHRS, CDR2 YFSETQ. Written as DNA, the CDR3 is TGCGCCAGCAGCCCGGGACAGGGGGCATTGGGGCAGTACTTC. Its protein product is CASSPGQGALGQYF.